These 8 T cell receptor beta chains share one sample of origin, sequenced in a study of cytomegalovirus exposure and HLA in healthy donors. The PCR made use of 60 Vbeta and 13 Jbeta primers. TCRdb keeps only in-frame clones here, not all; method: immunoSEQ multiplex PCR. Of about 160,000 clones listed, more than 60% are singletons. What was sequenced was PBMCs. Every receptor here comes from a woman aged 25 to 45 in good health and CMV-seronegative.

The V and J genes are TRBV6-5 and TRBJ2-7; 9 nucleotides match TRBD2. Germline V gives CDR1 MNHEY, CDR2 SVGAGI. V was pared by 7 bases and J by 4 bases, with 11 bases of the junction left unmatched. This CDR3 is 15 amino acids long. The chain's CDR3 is CASKGDGGGEYEQYF. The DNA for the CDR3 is TGTGCCAGCAAGGGAGACGGCGGGGGGGAGTACGAGCAGTACTTC.

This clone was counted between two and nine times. The CDR3, as DNA: TGTGCCAGCAGTGAACGACTTAGCGGCGAGCAGTACTTC. Translating it yields CASSERLSGEQYF. The genes are TRBV6-4 and TRBJ2-7, with D tentatively TRBD2 (6 bases). CDR1 is MRHNA and CDR2 is SNTAGT in the germline V gene. Between the trimmed V and J ends, which lost 3 bases and 6 bases, there was a span of 12 bases. The length of the CDR3 is 13 residues.

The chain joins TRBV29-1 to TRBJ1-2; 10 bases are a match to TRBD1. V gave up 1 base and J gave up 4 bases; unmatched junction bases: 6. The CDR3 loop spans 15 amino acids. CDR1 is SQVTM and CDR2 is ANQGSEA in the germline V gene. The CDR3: CSVEVSGTGVYGYTF. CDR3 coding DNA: TGCAGCGTTGAAGTATCCGGGACAGGGGTCTATGGCTACACCTTC.

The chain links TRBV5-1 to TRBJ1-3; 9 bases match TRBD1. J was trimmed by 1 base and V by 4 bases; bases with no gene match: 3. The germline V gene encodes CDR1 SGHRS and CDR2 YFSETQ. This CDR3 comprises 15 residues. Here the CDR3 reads CASSPGTGSGNTIYF. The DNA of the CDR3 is TGCGCCAGCAGCCCCGGGACAGGGTCTGGAAACACCATATATTTT. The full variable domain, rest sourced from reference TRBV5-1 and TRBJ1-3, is KAGVTQTPRYLIKTRGQQVTLSCSPISGHRSVSWYQQTPGQGLQFLFEYFSETQRNKGNFPGRFSGRQFSNSRSEMNVSTLELGDSALYLCASSPGTGSGNTIYFGEGSWLTVV.

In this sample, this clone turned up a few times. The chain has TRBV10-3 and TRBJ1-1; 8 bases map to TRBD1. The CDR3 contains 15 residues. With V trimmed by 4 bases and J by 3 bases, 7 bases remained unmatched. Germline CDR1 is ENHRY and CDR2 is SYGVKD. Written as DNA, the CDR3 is TGTGCCATCAGTGGTACAGGGGGAGGGTACACTGAAGCTTTCTTT. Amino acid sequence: CAISGTGGGYTEAFF.

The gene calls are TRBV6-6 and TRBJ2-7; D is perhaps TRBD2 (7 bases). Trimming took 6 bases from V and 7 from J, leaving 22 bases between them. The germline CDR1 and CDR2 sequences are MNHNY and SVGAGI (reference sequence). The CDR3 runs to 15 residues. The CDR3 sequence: CASSRQSGGPEEQYF. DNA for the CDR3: TGTGCCAGCAGCCGCCAATCGGGGGGCCCGGAGGAGCAGTACTTC.

The CDR3 bases are TGTGCCAGCAGTGGGACAGGCCACACTGAAGCTTTCTTT. Its protein is CASSGTGHTEAFF. This sequence joins TRBV6-5 and TRBJ1-1; 8 nucleotides line up with TRBD1. The CDR3 sequence is 13 residues long. CDR1 is MNHEY, CDR2 SVGAGI, per germline. V shed 5 bases, J shed 3 bases, and the junction held 2 bases outside the gene matches.

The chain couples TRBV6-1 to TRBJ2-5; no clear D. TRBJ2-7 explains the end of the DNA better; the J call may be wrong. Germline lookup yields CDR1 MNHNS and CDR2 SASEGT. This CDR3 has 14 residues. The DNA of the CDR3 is TGTGCCAGCAGTGAAGGCGGCGGCCGCTACGAGCAGTACTTC. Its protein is CASSEGGGRYEQYF.